Reported below is one T cell receptor beta chain. The data were obtained in a study of blood T cell repertoires in COVID-19. In the study overall: Sample material is recorded as cDNA or gDNA derived from T cells, B-cell-depleted T cells, or PBMCs.

Only in-frame clones appear in the TCRdb table, and some are missing; sequencing was by immunoSEQ multiplex PCR. The table has 130,000 or so clones, roughly 86% seen once. Trimming took 6 bases from V and 9 from J, leaving 15 bases between them. Per the germline V gene, CDR1 is MNHEY and CDR2 is SVGAGI. The CDR3 consists of 14 residues. This chain links TRBV6-5 with TRBJ1-6; D is unresolved. This TCR derives from a woman aged 50 to 65 who had recovered from COVID-19. The specimen was peripheral blood. In DNA form, the CDR3 reads TGTGCCAGCAGCCCGGGTCTTACGAGTTCACCCCTCCACTTT. It codes for CASSPGLTSSPLHF.